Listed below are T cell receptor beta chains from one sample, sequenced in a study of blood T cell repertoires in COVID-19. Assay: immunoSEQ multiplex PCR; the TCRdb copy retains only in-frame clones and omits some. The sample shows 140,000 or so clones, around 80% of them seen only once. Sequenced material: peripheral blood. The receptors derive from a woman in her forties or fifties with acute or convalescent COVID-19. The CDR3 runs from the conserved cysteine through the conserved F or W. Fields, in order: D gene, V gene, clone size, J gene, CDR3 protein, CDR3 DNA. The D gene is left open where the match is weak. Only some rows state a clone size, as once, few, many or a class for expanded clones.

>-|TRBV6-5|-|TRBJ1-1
CASTSTMNTEAFF
TGTGCCAGCACGAGTACCATGAACACTGAAGCTTTCTTT
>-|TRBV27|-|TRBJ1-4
CASSLLPGGANEKLFF
TGTGCCAGCAGTTTACTCCCTGGGGGGGCTAATGAAAAACTGTTTTTT
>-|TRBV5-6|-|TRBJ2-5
CASSLDSYSETQYF
TGTGCCAGCAGCTTGGACAGTTATTCGGAGACCCAGTACTTC
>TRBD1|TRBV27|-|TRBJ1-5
CASSLYRGRQPQHF
TGTGCCAGCAGTCTTTACAGGGGCCGTCAGCCCCAGCATTTT
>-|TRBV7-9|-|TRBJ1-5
CASSPQEGQPQHF
TGTGCCAGCAGCCCCCAGGAAGGTCAGCCCCAGCATTTT
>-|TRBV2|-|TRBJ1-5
CASSEAVESNQPQHF
TGTGCCAGCAGTGAAGCTGTAGAAAGCAATCAGCCCCAGCATTTT
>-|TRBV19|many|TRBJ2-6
CASKVGRDSGANVLTF
TGTGCCAGTAAGGTCGGCAGGGACTCTGGGGCCAACGTCCTGACTTTC
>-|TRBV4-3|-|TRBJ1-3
CASSLQGQGNTIYF
TGCGCCAGCAGCCTTCAGGGGCAGGGAAACACCATATATTTT
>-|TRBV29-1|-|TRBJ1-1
CSVERGGGTEAFF
TGCAGCGTTGAACGGGGGGGAGGCACTGAAGCTTTCTTT
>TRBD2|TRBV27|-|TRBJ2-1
CASSLIPSGGAAYNEQFF
TGTGCCAGCAGTTTAATCCCCAGCGGGGGGGCGGCGTACAATGAGCAGTTCTTC
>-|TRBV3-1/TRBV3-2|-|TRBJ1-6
CASSRPEDNSPLHF
TGTGCCAGCAGCCGGCCAGAGGATAATTCACCCCTCCACTTT
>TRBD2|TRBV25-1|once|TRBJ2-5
CASSGSRGGQETQYF
TGTGCCAGCAGTGGGTCCCGGGGGGGCCAAGAGACCCAGTACTTC
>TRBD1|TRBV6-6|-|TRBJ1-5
CASSLDRDNNQPQHF
TGTGCCAGCAGTTTGGACAGGGACAACAATCAGCCCCAGCATTTT
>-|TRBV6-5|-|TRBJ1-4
CASTPGGATNEKLFF
TGTGCCAGCACCCCCGGGGGAGCAACTAATGAAAAACTGTTTTTT
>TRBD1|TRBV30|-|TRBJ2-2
CAWSPRDRVNTGELFF
TGTGCCTGGAGTCCGCGGGACAGGGTGAACACCGGGGAGCTGTTTTTT
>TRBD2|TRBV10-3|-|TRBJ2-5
CAISETVTSGGQETQYF
TGTGCCATCAGTGAGACCGTGACTAGCGGGGGCCAAGAGACCCAGTACTTC
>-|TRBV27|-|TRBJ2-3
CASRRAEITDTQYF
TGTGCCAGCAGAAGAGCGGAGATCACAGATACGCAGTATTTT
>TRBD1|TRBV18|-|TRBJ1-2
CASSPPRTGTGNSYGYTF
TGTGCCAGCTCACCACCACGAACCGGGACAGGGAACTCCTATGGCTACACCTTC
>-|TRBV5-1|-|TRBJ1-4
CASSAQGRVNEKLFF
TGCGCCAGCAGCGCTCAGGGTAGGGTGAATGAAAAACTGTTTTTT
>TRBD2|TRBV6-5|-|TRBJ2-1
CASSYSPAGGLNEQFF
TGTGCCAGCAGTTACTCTCCAGCGGGGGGCCTCAATGAGCAGTTCTTC
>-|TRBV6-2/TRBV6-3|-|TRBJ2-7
CASSYSQVKNEQYF
TGTGCCAGCAGTTACAGTCAGGTCAAAAACGAGCAGTACTTC
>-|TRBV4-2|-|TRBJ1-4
CASSQGWDTEEGNEKLFF
TGTGCCAGCAGCCAGGGTTGGGACACCGAAGAGGGAAACGAAAAACTGTTTTTT
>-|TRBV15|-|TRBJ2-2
CATSGITGSNTGELFF
TGTGCCACCAGCGGAATTACGGGGTCGAACACCGGGGAGCTGTTTTTT
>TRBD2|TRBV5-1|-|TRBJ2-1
CASQNSGGRNEQFF
TGCGCCAGCCAGAATAGCGGGGGGCGGAATGAGCAGTTCTTC
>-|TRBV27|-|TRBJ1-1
CASSFRGMNTEAFF
TGTGCCAGCAGTTTTAGGGGAATGAACACTGAAGCTTTCTTT
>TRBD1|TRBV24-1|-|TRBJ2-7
CATSEVWTGDLYEQYF
TGTGCCACCAGTGAGGTATGGACAGGAGACTTATACGAGCAGTACTTC
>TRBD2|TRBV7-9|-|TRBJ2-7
CASSRGLGNSYEQYF
TGTGCCAGCAGCCGGGGACTAGGGAACTCCTACGAGCAGTACTTC
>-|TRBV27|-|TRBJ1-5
CASSLTDTNRGSQPQHF
TGTGCCAGCAGTTTAACAGACACGAACCGTGGTAGTCAGCCCCAGCATTTT